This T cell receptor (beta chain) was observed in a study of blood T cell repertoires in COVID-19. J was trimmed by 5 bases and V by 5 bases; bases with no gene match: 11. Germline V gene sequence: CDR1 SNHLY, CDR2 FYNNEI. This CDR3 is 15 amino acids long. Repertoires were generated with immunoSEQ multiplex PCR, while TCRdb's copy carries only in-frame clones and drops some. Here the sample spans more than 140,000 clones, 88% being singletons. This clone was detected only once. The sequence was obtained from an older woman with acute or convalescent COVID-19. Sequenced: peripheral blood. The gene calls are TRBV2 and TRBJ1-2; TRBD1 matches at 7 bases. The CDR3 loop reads CASSQRQGTVYGYTF. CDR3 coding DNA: TGTGCCAGCAGTCAGAGACAGGGCACTGTGTATGGCTACACCTTC.